This passage covers 14 T cell receptor beta chains from one sample sequenced in a study of post-analysis software for immune sequencing data. Study-level findings and limits: TRBV5-6, TRBV5-1 and TRBV20-1 were among five TRBV segments more frequent in patients than controls.

The TCR beta cDNA libraries contained unique molecular identifiers. TCRdb independently ran MiXCR on the PCR reads; one entry per CDR3 protein. The data contain approximately 730,000 distinct CDR3 sequences, less than 35% of them singletons. Their antigens are not known. Source material: blood. Source of these receptors: a girl between 5 and 17 years old with multiple sclerosis.

The chain combines TRBV12-3 or TRBV12-4 with TRBJ2-3; 16 bases are shared with TRBD2. CDR3 length: 20 amino acids. The junction had 8 bases not matched to a gene; V was cut back by 2 bases and J by 0 bases. DNA for the CDR3: TGTGCCAGCAGTTTAACGTGGGGACTAGCGGGAGGGACGAGCACAGATACGCAGTATTTT. It encodes CASSLTWGLAGGTSTDTQYF.

The chain combines TRBV20-1 with TRBJ2-7; 8 positions match TRBD2. After removal of 3 bases from V and 2 bases from J, the junction contained 12 bases not matched to a gene. Germline V gene sequence: CDR1 DFQATT, CDR2 SNEGSKA (reference sequence). CDR3 length: 16 residues. CDR3 nucleotides: TGCAGTGCTAGTTCCTTGGGCGGGAGGCCCCCCTACGAGCAGTACTTC. This codes for CSASSLGGRPPYEQYF.

Details on this clonotype: A junction boundary mismatches the germline segment, possibly from a read error. The V call is TRBV27, the J call TRBJ2-6; TRBD1 agrees at 8 bases. The germline gives CDR1 MNHEY, CDR2 SMNVEV (reference sequence). This CDR3 comprises 18 residues. Here the CDR3 reads CAGRTRDRKSSGANVLTF. CDR3 sequence (DNA): TGTGCCGGCAGAACACGGGACAGGAAATCCTCTGGGGCCAACGTCCTGACTTTC.

To note about this clonotype: This sequence may be a read error, since a much larger clone differs from it by one base. The rearrangement uses TRBV12-3 or TRBV12-4 and TRBJ1-4, with a possible D match to TRBD1 (5 bases). The CDR3 has 10 amino acids. The V end was cut by 4 bases, the J end by 11 bases, with 5 bases between. CDR3 DNA: TGTGCCAGCAGTTGGGGCAAACTGTTTTTT. Protein sequence: CASSWGKLFF.

V is TRBV27 and J is TRBJ2-1; no definite D call. From germline, CDR1 is MNHEY and CDR2 SMNVEV (reference sequence). The CDR3 contains 15 residues. V was pared by 5 bases and J by 3 bases, with 14 bases between. The CDR3 sequence is CASSTSPAGYNEQFF. CDR3 in DNA: TGTGCCAGCAGTACAAGCCCGGCCGGCTACAATGAGCAGTTCTTC.

The chain carries TRBV20-1 and TRBJ2-4, with 9 bases fitting TRBD1. The J call could be wrong; TRBJ2-7 is a better fit for the DNA end. The CDR3 covers 13 residues. Germline CDR1 is DFQATT and CDR2 is SNEGSKA (reference sequence). CDR3 bases: TGCAGTGCTAGAGGGACAGGGGTTTACGAGCAGTACTTC. Translated, it gives CSARGTGVYEQYF.

This clonotype was detected a few times. The chain links TRBV5-1 to TRBJ2-6; 9 bases agree with TRBD2. CDR1 is SGHRS and CDR2 is YFSETQ in the germline V gene. Trimming removed 0 bases from V and 0 bases from J; junction bases left unmatched: 7. This CDR3 region has 19 residues. The CDR3 region has the DNA TGCGCCAGCAGCTTGGAGGGTAGCGGGAGCACCTCTGGGGCCAACGTCCTGACTTTC. It encodes CASSLEGSGSTSGANVLTF. The entire variable domain, with the rest obtained from reference TRBV5-1 and TRBJ2-6, is as follows: KAGVTQTPRYLIKTRGQQVTLSCSPISGHRSVSWYQQTPGQGLQFLFEYFSETQRNKGNFPGRFSGRQFSNSRSEMNVSTLELGDSALYLCASSLEGSGSTSGANVLTFGAGSRLTVL.

To note about this clonotype: A much larger clonotype is one base distant, so this may be a read error. V is TRBV29-1 and J is TRBJ1-1, with D unclear. The germline V gene has CDR1 SQVTM and CDR2 ANQGSEA. The CDR3 runs 13 residues. The CDR3 bases are TGCAACGTTGAAGACCTCGCAAGGACTGAAGCTTTCTTT. This codes for CNVEDLARTEAFF.

This clonotype was picked up a small number of times. V usage is TRBV12-3 or TRBV12-4 and J usage is TRBJ2-1, with D uncertain. CDR3 size: 15 residues. Trimming shortened V by 3 bases and J by 10 bases, and 19 bases separated the two germline ends. The CDR3: CASSFSSRFGMEQFF. CDR3 DNA: TGTGCCAGCAGTTTCAGTTCCCGGTTTGGAATGGAGCAGTTCTTC.

A few counts support this clonotype. The rearrangement links TRBV5-1 to TRBJ1-1; weak D call: TRBD1 (5 bases). Trimming took 3 bases from V and 3 from J, leaving 12 bases between them. This CDR3 has 14 amino acids. From germline, CDR1 is SGHRS and CDR2 YFSETQ. The CDR3 here is CASSWGSRDTEAFF. For the CDR3, the DNA is TGCGCCAGCAGCTGGGGGTCGAGAGACACTGAAGCTTTCTTT.

The V gene is TRBV19, the J gene TRBJ2-7; weak D call: TRBD1 (6 bases). CDR3 length equals 15 residues. In germline, CDR1 is LNHDA, CDR2 SQIVND (reference sequence). Deletions cut 4 bases from V and 2 bases from J, with 15 bases between. The CDR3 loop is CASSNFGQGTYEQYF. For the CDR3, the DNA is TGTGCCAGTAGTAATTTTGGGCAGGGGACCTACGAGCAGTACTTC.

The chain joins TRBV28 to TRBJ1-2, with a weak D call TRBD1 (6 bases). V was cut by 6 bases and J by 6 bases, with 17 bases left in between. The V gene's germline CDR1 is MDHEN and CDR2 SYDVKM. The CDR3 totals 14 residues. The CDR3 loop reads CASRLQGSGDGYTF. The CDR3 DNA reads as TGTGCCAGCAGACTACAGGGTTCGGGCGATGGCTACACCTTC.

This clonotype was detected only a few times. V gene TRBV5-6 combines with J gene TRBJ1-1; TRBD1 might be the D (5 bases). V was shortened by 0 bases and J by 3 bases, with 9 bases between the two germline ends. The CDR3 length is 14 residues. Per germline, CDR1 SGHDT and CDR2 YYEEEE. This CDR3 is CASSLAGWDTEAFF. The CDR3 region has the DNA TGTGCCAGCAGCTTGGCAGGGTGGGACACTGAAGCTTTCTTT.

This clonotype was counted only a few times. V usage is TRBV5-1 and J usage is TRBJ1-1; weak D call: TRBD1 (5 bases). The CDR3 length is 15 residues. Trimming cost V 3 bases and J 1 base, with 13 bases left between them. CDR1 and CDR2 (germline): SGHRS, YFSETQ. CDR3 nucleotides: TGCGCCAGCAGCTCGGAAATAGGACAGAACACTGAAGCTTTCTTT. This sequence encodes CASSSEIGQNTEAFF.